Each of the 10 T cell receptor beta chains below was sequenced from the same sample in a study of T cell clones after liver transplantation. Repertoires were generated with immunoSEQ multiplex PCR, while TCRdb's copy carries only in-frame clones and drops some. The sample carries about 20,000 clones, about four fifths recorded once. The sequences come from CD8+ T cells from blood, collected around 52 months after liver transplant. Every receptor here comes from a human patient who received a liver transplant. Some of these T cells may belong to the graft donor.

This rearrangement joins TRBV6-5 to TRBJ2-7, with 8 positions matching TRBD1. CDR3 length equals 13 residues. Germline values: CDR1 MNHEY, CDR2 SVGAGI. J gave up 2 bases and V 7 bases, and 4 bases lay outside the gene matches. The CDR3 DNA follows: TGTGCCAGCACCGGGACAGGAGCCTACGAGCAGTACTTC. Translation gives CASTGTGAYEQYF.

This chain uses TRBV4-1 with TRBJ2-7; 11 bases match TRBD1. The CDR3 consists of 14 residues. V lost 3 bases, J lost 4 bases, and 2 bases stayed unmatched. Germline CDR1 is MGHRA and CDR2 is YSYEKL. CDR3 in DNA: TGCGCCAGCAGCCAGGACAGGGGGCCTTACGAGCAGTACTTC. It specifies CASSQDRGPYEQYF.

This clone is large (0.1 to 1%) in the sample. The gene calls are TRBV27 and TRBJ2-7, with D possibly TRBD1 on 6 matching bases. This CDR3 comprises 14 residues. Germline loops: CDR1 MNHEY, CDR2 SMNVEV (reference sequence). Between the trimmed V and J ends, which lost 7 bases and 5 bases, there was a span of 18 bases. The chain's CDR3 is CASTRRRGSDEQYF. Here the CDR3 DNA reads TGTGCCAGCACTCGCCGAAGGGGGAGTGACGAGCAGTACTTC.

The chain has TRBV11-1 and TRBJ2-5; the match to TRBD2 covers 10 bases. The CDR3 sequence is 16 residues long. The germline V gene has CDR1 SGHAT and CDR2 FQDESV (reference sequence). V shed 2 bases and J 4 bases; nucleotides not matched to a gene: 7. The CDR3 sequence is CASSLTQRGGRETQYF. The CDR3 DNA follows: TGTGCCAGCAGCTTAACCCAGCGGGGGGGCCGAGAGACCCAGTACTTC.

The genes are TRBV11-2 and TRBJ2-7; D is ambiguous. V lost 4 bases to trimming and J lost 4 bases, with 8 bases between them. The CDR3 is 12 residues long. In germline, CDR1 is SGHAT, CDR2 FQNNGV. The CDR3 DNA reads TGTGCCAGCAGCTCCCTGGAATACGAGCAGTACTTC. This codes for CASSSLEYEQYF.

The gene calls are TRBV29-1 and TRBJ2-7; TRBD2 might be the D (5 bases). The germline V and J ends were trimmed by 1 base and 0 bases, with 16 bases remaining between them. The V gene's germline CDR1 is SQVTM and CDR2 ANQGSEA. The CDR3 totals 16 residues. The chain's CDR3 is CSVEGLLDKHSYEQYF. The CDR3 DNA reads TGCAGCGTTGAAGGGTTACTAGACAAACACTCCTACGAGCAGTACTTC.

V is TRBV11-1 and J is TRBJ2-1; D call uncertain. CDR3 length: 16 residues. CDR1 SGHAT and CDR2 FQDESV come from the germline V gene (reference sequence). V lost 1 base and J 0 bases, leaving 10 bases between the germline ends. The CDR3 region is CASSLEGFSSYNEQFF. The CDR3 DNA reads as TGTGCCAGCAGCTTAGAAGGGTTCAGCTCCTACAATGAGCAGTTCTTC.

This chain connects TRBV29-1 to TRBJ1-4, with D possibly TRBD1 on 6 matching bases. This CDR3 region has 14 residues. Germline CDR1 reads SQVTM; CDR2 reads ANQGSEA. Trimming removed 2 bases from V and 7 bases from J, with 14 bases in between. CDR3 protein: CSVELAGGVEKLFF. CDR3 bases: TGCAGCGTTGAACTGGCGGGGGGCGTTGAAAAACTGTTTTTT.

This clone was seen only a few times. The CDR3 coding sequence is TGCGCCAGCAGCGGCAACAATGAGCAGTTCTTC. Translation gives CASSGNNEQFF. The chain carries TRBV5-1 and TRBJ2-1; D is unclear. The CDR3 sequence is 11 residues long. V lost 4 bases, J lost 5 bases, and 4 bases lay in between. Germline CDR1 reads SGHRS; CDR2 reads YFSETQ.

CDR3 DNA: TGTGCCAGCAGCCAAGATCCGGTCGGCGGGTCCTACAATGAGCAGTTCTTC. It translates to CASSQDPVGGSYNEQFF. This chain uses TRBV4-2 with TRBJ2-1; possible D gene TRBD2, 5 bases. The length of the CDR3 is 17 residues. Trimming took off 0 bases at V and 1 base at J, with 13 bases between the two ends. Germline lookup yields CDR1 LGHNA and CDR2 YNFKEQ.